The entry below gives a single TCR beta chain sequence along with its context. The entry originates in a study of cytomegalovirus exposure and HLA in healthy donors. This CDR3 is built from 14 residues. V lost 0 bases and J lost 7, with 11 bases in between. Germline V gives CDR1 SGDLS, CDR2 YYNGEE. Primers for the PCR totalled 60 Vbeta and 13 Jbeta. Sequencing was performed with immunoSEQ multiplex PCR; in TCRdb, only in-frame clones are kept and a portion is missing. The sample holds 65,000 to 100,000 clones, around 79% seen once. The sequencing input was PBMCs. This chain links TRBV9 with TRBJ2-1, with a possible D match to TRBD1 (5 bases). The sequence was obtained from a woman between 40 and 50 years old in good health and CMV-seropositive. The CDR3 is CASSVGWGVNEQFF. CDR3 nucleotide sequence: TGTGCCAGCAGCGTAGGTTGGGGCGTGAATGAGCAGTTCTTC.